This TCR beta chain is drawn from a study of blood T cell repertoires in COVID-19. On the study more broadly: Acute and convalescent COVID-19 samples came from the United States, Italy and Spain.

Method: immunoSEQ multiplex PCR; TCRdb's copy keeps in-frame clones and lacks some. The sample has 400,000 or so clones, around 90% seen once. In germline, CDR1 is SQVTM, CDR2 ANQGSEA. V dropped 3 bases and J dropped 0; count of bases not matched to a gene: 2. The CDR3 totals 13 residues. The V call is TRBV29-1, the J call TRBJ2-7; 7 nucleotides line up with TRBD1. The source material was peripheral blood. This clonotype originated in a man aged 18 to 30 with COVID-19, enrolled during active disease. CDR3 nucleotide sequence: TGCAGCGTTGAGGGGACAGCCTCCTACGAGCAGTACTTC. Translated: CSVEGTASYEQYF.